This T cell receptor (beta chain) was documented in a study of beta chain features in type 1 diabetes. Study-wide context: Patients shared similar age, gender and cell yields with healthy donors. Whole-study findings and limits: Type 1 diabetes patients showed a moderate but significant shortening of TCRB CDR3s in all four CD4+ subsets.

Details on this clone: The target antigen is unknown.

Based on CD45RO/CCR7/CD25/CD127/CD95/CD27, CD4+ regulatory, stem cell-like memory, naive and central memory cells were sorted. Expressed TCRB transcripts were sequenced after all isolated RNA was converted to cDNA. The assay was immunoSEQ multiplex PCR, and TCRdb's table has in-frame clones only and misses some. The sample includes 20,000 to 25,000 clones, under 75% seen only once; the top ten take about 0.37%. This CDR3 contains 18 residues. Germline trimming cut 4 bases from V and 3 bases from J; bases unmatched to any gene: 17. The sequencing sample was made of stem cell memory CD4+ T cells from blood. The chain joins TRBV23-1 to TRBJ1-1; 7 bases match TRBD1. TRBV23-1 qualifies as an ORF whose function is uncertain. This sequence was found in a man younger than 35 with type 1 diabetes. CDR3 DNA sequence: TGCGCCAGCAGTCCGCGACAGGGTGGAAGGGTAGGTGACACTGAAGCTTTCTTT. It yields the protein CASSPRQGGRVGDTEAFF.